This TCR beta chain was identified in a study of early stage breast cancer tumors. The overall study: Average read coverage per sample was roughly 9.3-fold.

Trimming removed 3 bases at V and 5 bases at J, with 10 bases between. There are 13 residues in the CDR3. CDR1 and CDR2 (germline): MDHEN, SYDVKM. Measured with immunoSEQ multiplex PCR; TCRdb has only the in-frame clones, and not every one. The sample has more than 65,000 clones, 65% to 85% seen once. The sequencing input was blood. This TCR derives from a person aged 35-50 years with breast cancer. The V gene is TRBV28, the J gene TRBJ1-2; D remains ambiguous. CDR3 nucleotides: TGTGCCAGCAGTTTTCTCTCCCAGTATGGCTACACCTTC. Its translation is CASSFLSQYGYTF.